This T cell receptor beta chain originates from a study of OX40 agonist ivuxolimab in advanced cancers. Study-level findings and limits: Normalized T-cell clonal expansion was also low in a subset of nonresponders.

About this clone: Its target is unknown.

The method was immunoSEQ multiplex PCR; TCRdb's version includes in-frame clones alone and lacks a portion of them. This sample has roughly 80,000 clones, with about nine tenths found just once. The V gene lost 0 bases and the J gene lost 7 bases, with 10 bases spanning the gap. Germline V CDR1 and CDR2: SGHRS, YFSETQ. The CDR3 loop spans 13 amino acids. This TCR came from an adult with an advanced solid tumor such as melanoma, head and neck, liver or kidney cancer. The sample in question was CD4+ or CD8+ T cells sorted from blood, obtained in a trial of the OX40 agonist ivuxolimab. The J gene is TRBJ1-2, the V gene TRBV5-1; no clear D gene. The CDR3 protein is CASSLGLGGGYTF. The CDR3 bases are TGCGCCAGCAGCTTGGGCCTAGGTGGTGGCTACACCTTC.